This entry describes one TCR beta chain. This sample was included in a study of blood T cell repertoires in COVID-19. Study-level background: Collection of acute and convalescent COVID-19 samples took place in the United States, Italy and Spain. Nucleic acid was either cDNA or gDNA, and it came from T cells, B-cell-depleted T cells, or PBMCs.

The Seattle patients, enrolled during active infection, were followed longitudinally. V was trimmed by 7 bases and J by 5 bases, leaving 23 bases between them. The CDR3 runs 16 residues. Per the germline V gene, CDR1 is SNHLY and CDR2 is FYNNEI. Repertoires were generated with immunoSEQ multiplex PCR, while TCRdb's copy carries only in-frame clones and drops some. In the table there are 200,000 to 250,000 clones, about 87% of which are singletons. V is TRBV2 and J is TRBJ1-2; D perhaps matches TRBD1 (6 bases). The source is a young man with COVID-19, enrolled during active disease. Material: peripheral blood. DNA for the CDR3: TGTGCCAGCATGGACAGTTGGTCGGGGGGCTCTTATGGCTACACCTTC. Translated, it gives CASMDSWSGGSYGYTF.